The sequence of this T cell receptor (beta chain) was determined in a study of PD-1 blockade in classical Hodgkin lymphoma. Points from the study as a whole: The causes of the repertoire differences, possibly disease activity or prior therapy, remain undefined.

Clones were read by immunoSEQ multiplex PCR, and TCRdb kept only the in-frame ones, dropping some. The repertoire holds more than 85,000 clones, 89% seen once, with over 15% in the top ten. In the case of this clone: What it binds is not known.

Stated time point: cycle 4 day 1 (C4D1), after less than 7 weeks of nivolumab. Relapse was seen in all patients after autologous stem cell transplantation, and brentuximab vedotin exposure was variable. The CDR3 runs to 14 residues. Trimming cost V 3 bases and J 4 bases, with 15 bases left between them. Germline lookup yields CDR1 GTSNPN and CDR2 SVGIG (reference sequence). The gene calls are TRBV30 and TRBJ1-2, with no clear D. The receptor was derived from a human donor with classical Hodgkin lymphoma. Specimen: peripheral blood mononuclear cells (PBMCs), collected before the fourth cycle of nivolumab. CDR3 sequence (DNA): TGTGCCTGGAGCCTACCCGGGCCCATCTATGGCTACACCTTC. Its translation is CAWSLPGPIYGYTF. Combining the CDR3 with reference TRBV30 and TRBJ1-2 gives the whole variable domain SQTIHQWPATLVQPVGSPLSLECTVEGTSNPNLYWYRQAAGRGLQLLFYSVGIGQISSEVPQNLSASRPQDRQFILSSKKLLLSDSGFYLCAWSLPGPIYGYTFGSGTRLTVV.